This passage covers 22 T cell receptor beta chains from one sample sequenced in a study of T cell changes during pregnancy in multiple sclerosis. Only in-frame clones appear in the TCRdb table, and some are missing; sequencing was by immunoSEQ multiplex PCR. The sample has tens of thousands of clones, 75% to 95% seen once. Sequenced material: CD4+ T cells from peripheral blood mononuclear cells, taken in the second trimester of pregnancy. These receptors came from a female donor with multiple sclerosis, enrolled in a pregnancy study.

The rearrangement uses TRBV15 and TRBJ1-4; D uncertain. In germline, CDR1 is LNHNV, CDR2 YYDKDF (reference sequence). The CDR3 spans 15 residues. Trimming removed 3 bases from V and 0 bases from J, with 8 bases in between. The CDR3 spells CATSRGSTTNEKLFF. In nucleotides, the CDR3 is TGTGCCACCAGCAGGGGCAGTACAACTAATGAAAAACTGTTTTTT.

CDR3 protein: CASSPLAGGTSSYNEQFF. DNA for the CDR3: TGTGCCAGCAGCCCTCTAGCGGGGGGCACAAGCTCCTACAATGAGCAGTTCTTC. The chain links TRBV11-2 to TRBJ2-1, with TRBD2 matching over 11 bases. Germline V gene sequence: CDR1 SGHAT, CDR2 FQNNGV. V shed 5 bases, J shed 0 bases, and the junction held 9 bases outside the gene matches. The CDR3 consists of 18 residues. Filled out from reference TRBV11-2 and TRBJ2-1, the complete variable domain reads EAGVAQSPRYKIIEKRQSVAFWCNPISGHATLYWYQQILGQGPKLLIQFQNNGVVDDSQLPKDRFSAERLKGVDSTLKIQPAKLEDSAVYLCASSPLAGGTSSYNEQFFGPGTRLTVL.

This clone was seen a single time. The rearrangement uses TRBV18 and TRBJ1-2, with D possibly being TRBD1 (5 bases). Trimming removed 1 base at V and 0 bases at J, with 9 bases between. This CDR3 is 15 amino acids long. Per the germline V gene, CDR1 is KGHSH and CDR2 is LQKENI. CDR3 residues: CASSPQTESNYGYTF. CDR3 coding DNA: TGTGCCAGCTCACCACAGACAGAATCTAACTATGGCTACACCTTC. Using reference TRBV18 and TRBJ1-2 for the parts outside the CDR3, the full variable domain is NAGVMQNPRHLVRRRGQEARLRCSPMKGHSHVYWYRQLPEEGLKFMVYLQKENIIDESGMPKERFSAEFPKEGPSILRIQQVVRGDSAAYFCASSPQTESNYGYTFGSGTRLTVV.

The rearrangement links TRBV4-2 to TRBJ2-2; TRBD2 matches at 10 bases. V was pared by 1 base and J by 5 bases, with 13 bases of the junction left unmatched. The CDR3 extends over 19 amino acids. The germline gives CDR1 LGHNA, CDR2 YNFKEQ. The CDR3 DNA reads TGTGCCAGCAGCCAAGGAACTAGCGGGAATTCTCGGGGGACCGGGGAGCTGTTTTTT. This encodes CASSQGTSGNSRGTGELFF.

The chain uses TRBV28 and TRBJ2-3; 7 nucleotides agree with TRBD2. This CDR3 contains 13 residues. Germline V gene sequence: CDR1 MDHEN, CDR2 SYDVKM. Trimming took 7 bases from V and 1 from J; bases not matched to a gene: 2. CDR3 nucleotides: TGTGCCAGCATCCGGGGGGGCACAGATACGCAGTATTTT. Translation gives CASIRGGTDTQYF.

The rearrangement joins TRBV7-2 to TRBJ1-6; tentatively, D is TRBD1 (6 bases). The CDR3 loop spans 15 amino acids. The V end lost 2 bases, the J end lost 8 bases, and 13 bases lay between the germline ends. Looked up from germline, CDR1 is SGHTA and CDR2 is FQGNSA. CDR3 amino acids: CASSLTGNRDSPLHF. The CDR3 coding sequence is TGTGCCAGCAGCTTAACGGGGAACAGGGATTCACCCCTCCACTTT.

This chain uses TRBV4-1 with TRBJ1-2, with D perhaps matching TRBD1 (5 bases). Germline assignment: CDR1 MGHRA and CDR2 YSYEKL. The CDR3 is 15 amino acids. V lost 1 base and J 5 bases, leaving 14 bases between the germline ends. The CDR3 coding sequence is TGCGCCAGCAGCCAAGCGTCTCAGGGAGGGTATGGCTACACCTTC. It yields the protein CASSQASQGGYGYTF.

CDR3 loop: CASSETGAPLHF. The CDR3 bases are TGTGCCAGCAGTGAGACAGGAGCACCCCTCCACTTT. This chain uses TRBV6-6 with TRBJ1-6, with D perhaps matching TRBD1 (6 bases). The CDR3 length is 12 residues. The V end was cut by 5 bases, the J end by 11 bases, with 10 bases between. CDR1 and CDR2 (germline): MNHNY, SVGAGI (reference sequence).

This CDR3 is CATSRSLDRGGTEAFF. The CDR3 nucleotides are TGTGCCACCAGCAGATCCCTAGACAGGGGGGGCACTGAAGCTTTCTTT. The chain recombines TRBV15 with TRBJ1-1, with 9 positions matching TRBD1. Germline CDR1 reads LNHNV; CDR2 reads YYDKDF (reference sequence). The CDR3 contains 16 residues. V lost 2 bases and J lost 4; bases outside the gene matches: 8.

A single count supports this clone. The chain combines TRBV10-1 with TRBJ2-1; D unclear. The V end was cut by 6 bases, the J end by 6 bases, with 12 bases between. There are 13 residues in the CDR3. The V gene's germline CDR1 is WNHNN and CDR2 SYGVQD (reference sequence). The CDR3 sequence is CASRLRIGNEQFF. CDR3 nucleotides: TGCGCCAGCAGGTTGAGAATTGGCAATGAGCAGTTCTTC.

The chain joins TRBV15 to TRBJ2-3; no clear D gene. The CDR3 covers 16 residues. The V and J ends lost 6 bases and 0 bases respectively, with 16 bases between them. The germline gives CDR1 LNHNV, CDR2 YYDKDF (reference sequence). The CDR3 region has the DNA TGTGCCACCAGGCCGTCCGAACAAGAAAGCACAGATACGCAGTATTTT. As protein: CATRPSEQESTDTQYF.

V is TRBV5-4 and J is TRBJ2-1, with 10 bases matching TRBD2. The germline V gene encodes CDR1 SGHNT and CDR2 YYREEE (reference sequence). J gave up 0 bases and V 3 bases, and 15 bases lay outside the gene matches. This CDR3 region has 20 residues. Written as DNA, the CDR3 is TGTGCCAGCAGCTCACAAGAGGGACTAGCGCACTTGAGCTCCTACAATGAGCAGTTCTTC. Translation gives CASSSQEGLAHLSSYNEQFF.

The V gene is TRBV19, the J gene TRBJ1-4, with D perhaps matching TRBD1 (5 bases). This CDR3 comprises 15 residues. Germline CDR1 LNHDA, CDR2 SQIVND (reference sequence). V was clipped by 10 bases and J by 5 bases, with 20 bases between them. CDR3 DNA: TGTGCCACCGGTAGGGACTCCTCGGGGAATGAAAAACTGTTTTTT. This translates into CATGRDSSGNEKLFF.

The DNA for the CDR3 is TGTGCCAGCAGGGCAAGATTCGACAATCAGCCCCAGCATTTT. Residues: CASRARFDNQPQHF. J is TRBJ1-5 and V is TRBV2; D is ambiguous. V dropped 6 bases and J dropped 3 bases, with 12 bases sitting between them. The CDR3 contains 14 residues. Germline loops: CDR1 SNHLY, CDR2 FYNNEI.

The rearrangement joins TRBV19 to TRBJ2-2; the D is unclear. Trimming took 4 bases from V and 6 from J, leaving 9 bases between them. This CDR3 spans 13 amino acids. Germline V lookup: CDR1 LNHDA, CDR2 SQIVND (reference sequence). CDR3 bases: TGTGCCAGTAGTAGGCTCACCCCCGGGGAGCTGTTTTTT. It is translated as CASSRLTPGELFF.

The chain recombines TRBV6-1 with TRBJ2-3; D gene ambiguous. The germline V gene encodes CDR1 MNHNS and CDR2 SASEGT. The CDR3 consists of 13 residues. Deletions cut 3 bases from V and 3 bases from J, with 7 bases between. CDR3 protein: CASSEHFTDTQYF. The CDR3 region has the DNA TGTGCCAGCAGTGAGCACTTTACAGATACGCAGTATTTT.

The V and J genes are TRBV19 and TRBJ1-2; D remains unclear. Germline CDR1 LNHDA, CDR2 SQIVND (reference sequence). V lost 3 bases to trimming and J lost 0 bases, with 20 bases between them. This CDR3 has 18 amino acids. CDR3 in DNA: TGTGCCAGTAGTATCCGGGGTCATGGCACACGAGCTAACTATGGCTACACCTTC. This translates into CASSIRGHGTRANYGYTF.

V usage is TRBV18 and J usage is TRBJ1-5; TRBD1 might be the D (5 bases). V dropped 2 bases and J dropped 6 bases, with 11 bases sitting between them. The germline CDR1 and CDR2 sequences are KGHSH and LQKENI. CDR3 length: 14 amino acids. The CDR3 DNA follows: TGTGCCAGCTCACCAGTCAGGGAAGGTCAGCCCCAGCATTTT. It translates to CASSPVREGQPQHF.

This clone was seen only once. V is TRBV7-2 and J is TRBJ2-1, with TRBD1 identical over 9 bases. After removal of 5 bases from V and 3 bases from J, the junction contained 8 bases not matched to a gene. This CDR3 is built from 16 residues. CDR1 SGHTA and CDR2 FQGNSA come from the germline V gene. The CDR3 here is CASSLPPGQGYNEQFF. The CDR3 DNA follows: TGTGCCAGCAGCCTCCCACCGGGACAGGGCTACAATGAGCAGTTCTTC. The full variable domain, with the rest looked up from reference TRBV7-2 and TRBJ2-1, is GAGVSQSPSNKVTEKGKDVELRCDPISGHTALYWYRQSLGQGLEFLIYFQGNSAPDKSGLPSDRFSAERTGGSVSTLTIQRTQQEDSAVYLCASSLPPGQGYNEQFFGPGTRLTVL.

In nucleotides, the CDR3 is TGTGCCACCAGCGGAAGGACAGGGGGCGCAGATACGCAGTATTTT. Its translation: CATSGRTGGADTQYF. The gene calls are TRBV15 and TRBJ2-3; TRBD1 matches 11 bases. The ends lost 5 bases at V and 4 bases at J; junction bases unmatched: 5. Germline lookup yields CDR1 LNHNV and CDR2 YYDKDF (reference sequence). The CDR3 spans 15 residues.

This rearrangement joins TRBV7-8 to TRBJ2-1, with 8 positions matching TRBD1. In germline, CDR1 is SGHVS, CDR2 FQNEAQ. The trim removed 2 bases at V and 8 bases at J, leaving 8 bases unmatched. The CDR3 length is 15 residues. Here the CDR3 reads CASSLLATGVDEQFF. The CDR3 DNA reads TGTGCCAGCAGCTTACTAGCGACAGGGGTTGATGAGCAGTTCTTC.

This chain connects TRBV18 to TRBJ2-7; 12 bases match TRBD2. Trimming cost V 6 bases and J 0 bases; bases outside gene matches: 3. CDR3 length: 15 residues. The germline V gene encodes CDR1 KGHSH and CDR2 LQKENI. The CDR3 region is CASSTTSGSSYEQYF. The CDR3, as DNA: TGTGCCAGCTCTACGACTAGCGGGAGCTCCTACGAGCAGTACTTC.